Below are 11 T cell receptor beta chains sequenced from a single sample in a study of blood T cell repertoires in COVID-19. This table comes from immunoSEQ multiplex PCR, and its TCRdb copy is limited to in-frame clones, with some not included. Seen here are 350,000 or so clones, roughly 90% observed once, and the top ten hold 5% to 8.5%. The material sequenced was peripheral blood. These receptors all stem from a man aged 18 to 35 with active or convalescent COVID-19.

The V call is TRBV9, the J call TRBJ2-1; 10 bases match TRBD2. CDR1 is SGDLS, CDR2 YYNGEE, per germline. This CDR3 spans 14 amino acids. V was pared by 5 bases and J by 8 bases, with 7 bases of the junction left unmatched. CDR3 nucleotide sequence: TGTGCCAGCAGTTTAAGCGGGAGGGCCGATGAGCAGTTCTTC. Translation gives CASSLSGRADEQFF.

The chain employs TRBV7-9 and TRBJ2-7; 7 nucleotides agree with TRBD2. Germline trimming cut 1 base from V and 0 bases from J; bases unmatched to any gene: 6. This CDR3 spans 16 amino acids. Germline CDR1 is SEHNR and CDR2 is FQNEAQ (reference sequence). The CDR3 protein is CASSLVAGVSSYEQYF. For the CDR3, the DNA is TGTGCCAGCAGCTTAGTGGCGGGGGTCAGCTCCTACGAGCAGTACTTC.

The count of this clone is one. The genes are TRBV18 and TRBJ1-2; 7 nucleotides agree with TRBD1. The CDR3 totals 14 residues. CDR1 is KGHSH and CDR2 is LQKENI in the germline V gene. The V and J ends lost 2 bases and 7 bases, in that order; junction bases with no gene match: 7. The CDR3 DNA follows: TGTGCCAGCTCACCATCTGGGACAGCTATTGGCTACACCTTC. Protein: CASSPSGTAIGYTF.

The chain recombines TRBV27 with TRBJ1-1; D is ambiguous. Trimming cost V 6 bases and J 2 bases, with 13 bases left between them. The CDR3 runs 14 residues. Germline V lookup: CDR1 MNHEY, CDR2 SMNVEV (reference sequence). CDR3 protein: CASRRNGENTEAFF. The CDR3 region has the DNA TGTGCCAGCAGACGAAACGGGGAAAACACTGAAGCTTTCTTT.

V gene TRBV30 combines with J gene TRBJ1-6; 9 nucleotides align to TRBD1. The ends lost 1 base at V and 6 bases at J; junction bases unmatched: 1. This CDR3 region has 14 residues. Germline V lookup: CDR1 GTSNPN, CDR2 SVGIG (reference sequence). CDR3 DNA: TGTGCCTGGAGTGACAGGGGGCTTAATTCACCCCTCCACTTT. Amino acid sequence: CAWSDRGLNSPLHF.

V and J are TRBV27 and TRBJ1-4; 7 bases agree with TRBD1. V shed 1 base and J 7 bases; nucleotides not matched to a gene: 6. Germline V gene data show CDR1 as MNHEY and CDR2 as SMNVEV (reference sequence). This CDR3 region has 15 residues. Here the CDR3 DNA reads TGTGCCAGCAGTTTATTGACAGGGCGGATTGAAAAACTGTTTTTT. Amino acids: CASSLLTGRIEKLFF. Full variable domain (missing parts from reference TRBV27 and TRBJ1-4): EAQVTQNPRYLITVTGKKLTVTCSQNMNHEYMSWYRQDPGLGLRQIYYSMNVEVTDKGDVPEGYKVSRKEKRNFPLILESPSPNQTSLYFCASSLLTGRIEKLFFGSGTQLSVL.

This sequence joins TRBV28 and TRBJ2-7; D call uncertain. This CDR3 comprises 15 residues. CDR1 and CDR2 (germline): MDHEN, SYDVKM. The V and J ends lost 6 bases and 4 bases respectively, with 19 bases between them. Here the CDR3 DNA reads TGTGCCAGCAGGGGCCTGCCCCGTGGGTCTTACGAGCAGTACTTC. Translating it yields CASRGLPRGSYEQYF.

This chain links TRBV11-1 with TRBJ2-1; D might be TRBD2 (5 bases). Trimming removed 4 bases at V and 6 bases at J, with 10 bases between. In germline, CDR1 is SGHAT, CDR2 FQDESV (reference sequence). The CDR3 covers 13 residues. In nucleotides, the CDR3 is TGTGCCAGCAGCTCCTCACTAGGCAATGAGCAGTTCTTC. Protein sequence: CASSSSLGNEQFF.

The chain links TRBV6-5 to TRBJ1-4; a possible D gene is TRBD1 (6 bases). Looked up from germline, CDR1 is MNHEY and CDR2 is SVGAGI. The V end was cut by 2 bases, the J end by 6 bases, with 10 bases between. CDR3 length: 14 amino acids. CDR3 region: CASSYRGAHEKLFF. Written as DNA, the CDR3 is TGTGCCAGCAGTTACCGGGGGGCCCATGAAAAACTGTTTTTT.

This chain links TRBV3-1 (or the pseudogene TRBV3-2) with TRBJ1-2; D is uncertain. The germline gives CDR1 LGHDT, CDR2 YNNKEL (reference sequence). The CDR3 has 18 residues. Trimming pared 0 bases from V and 1 base from J, leaving 18 bases between. For the CDR3, the DNA is TGTGCCAGCAGCCAAGATTGGAGTGTAGGCGACGATAACTATGGCTACACCTTC. Its protein is CASSQDWSVGDDNYGYTF.

This clone appeared once. V gene TRBV6-5 combines with J gene TRBJ1-2; 7 positions match TRBD1. V trimming: 0 bases; J trimming: 7 bases; junction bases outside the gene matches: 5. This CDR3 is 14 amino acids long. Germline CDR1 reads MNHEY; CDR2 reads SVGAGI. The CDR3 sequence is CASSYSLGDSGYTF. DNA for the CDR3: TGTGCCAGCAGTTACTCGCTGGGGGACAGTGGCTACACCTTC.